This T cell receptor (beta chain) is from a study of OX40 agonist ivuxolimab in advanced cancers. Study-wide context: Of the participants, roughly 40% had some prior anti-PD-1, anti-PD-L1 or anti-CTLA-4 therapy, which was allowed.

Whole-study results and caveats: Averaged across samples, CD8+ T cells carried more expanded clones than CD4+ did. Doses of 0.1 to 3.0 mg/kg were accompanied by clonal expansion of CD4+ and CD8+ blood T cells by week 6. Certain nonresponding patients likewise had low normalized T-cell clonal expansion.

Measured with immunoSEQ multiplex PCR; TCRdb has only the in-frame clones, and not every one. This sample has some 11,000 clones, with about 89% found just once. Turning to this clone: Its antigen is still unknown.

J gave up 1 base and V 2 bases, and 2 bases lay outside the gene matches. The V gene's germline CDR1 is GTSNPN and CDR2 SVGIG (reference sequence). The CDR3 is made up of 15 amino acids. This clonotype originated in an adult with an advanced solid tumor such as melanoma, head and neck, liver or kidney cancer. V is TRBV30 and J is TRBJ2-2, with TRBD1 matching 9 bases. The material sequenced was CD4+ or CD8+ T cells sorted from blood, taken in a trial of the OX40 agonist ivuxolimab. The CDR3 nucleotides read TGTGCCTGGAGTCCGGGACAGGGGAACACCGGGGAGCTGTTTTTT. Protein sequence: CAWSPGQGNTGELFF.